This entry features one T cell receptor beta chain sequence. Its antigen specificity is not known. Base quality data are lacking; no much larger clone is found one base away. The immunoSEQ multiplex PCR assay was used to amplify the TCRB and TCRAD loci from a standardized quantity of quality-controlled genomic DNA. The V(D)J region was spanned by amplicons of a length sufficient to cover the CDR3 and to identify V and J genes. The commercial immunoSEQ service was used to sequence amplicons on an Illumina platform. In the original analysis: Primer bias and sequencing errors were corrected as previously described, and TCRAD and TCRB definitions were based on the IMGT database. Analysis of the repertoires was done with immunoSEQ Analyzer 3.0 and VDJTools and included basic statistics, V/J segment usage, diversity estimates, rarefaction and pairwise overlap. Chao1, ChaoE, Efron-Thisted, Shannon and inverse Simpson indices were used to estimate diversity, which was also estimated on datasets down-sampled to the smallest sample. Repertoire overlap used strict matching of CDR3 nucleotide sequence, V gene and J gene, with Jaccard-based multidimensional scaling clustering. TCRdb stores this immuneACCESS table with in-frame sequences only. Part of the clones is absent; in the studies checked, under half of the shortfall reflects unresolved V genes, and no reason is known for the rest. V, J and clone size are those of that table, while D and trimming were read from the DNA. For this sample there are 54,000 or so clones; around 94% appear just once. The ten biggest clones cover almost 6% of the sample.

The data originate from a study of human thymus T cells (TCRdb year 2020). Turning to the overall study: The study described the TCR alpha and beta repertoires in under ten infant thymus samples and a few matching peripheral blood samples. Donor ages ranged from about 7 to 244 days, and the cohort comprised 5 to 7 male and two female infants.

What the authors observed across the whole study: On average, thymus samples yielded 750,000 to 1,000,000 unique TCRB clonotypes, whereas blood samples yielded approximately 84,000. Usage of V and J gene segments appeared to be biased in both the thymic and the peripheral blood repertoires.

Immunologically healthy infants undergoing open corrective cardiac surgery for congenital heart defects in Finland were used as donors. For four of the eight donors, a small about 0.5-1 mL aliquot of peripheral blood was collected during surgery. For the blood samples, genomic DNA was extracted from all available leukocytes instead of from a set number of cells. Erythrocytes were removed from blood with ACK lysis buffer, and the leukocytes were stored as pellets at -70 °C. Genomic DNA was extracted from frozen cell pellets with a QIAsymphony instrument. The germline ends are 11 bases apart after V is trimmed by 8 bases and J by 9 bases. As encoded in the germline V gene, CDR1 is SNHLY while CDR2 is FYNNEI. Measured from the cysteine to the phenylalanine, the CDR3 is 11 residues long. Of the read, only the CDR3 DNA is kept; its 33 bases are in frame from base 1.

The TCR originated in a boy under two years old with a congenital heart defect but otherwise immunologically healthy. Sequencing was done on a sample of blood. The chain is made from TRBV2 and TRBJ2-4; TRBD1 is a possible D gene, resting on 5 matching bases. DNA sequence: TGTGCCAGCTTCACAGGCGGCATTCAGTACTTC. This encodes CASFTGGIQYF.